Sequencing of this T cell receptor beta chain was carried out in a study of T cells in Graves' hyperthyroidism and ophthalmopathy. At the level of the study: Peripheral blood was obtained at initial diagnosis, preceding any treatment. General study points: Model-based prediction identified ophthalmopathy a median around 6.5 months prior to its onset.

The CDR3 runs to 12 residues. CDR1 and CDR2 (germline): LNHNV, YYDKDF (reference sequence). TCR beta CDR3 regions were amplified from RNA transcripts. In the first-round RT-PCR of the TCR CDR3, the HTBI primer set was used. TCRdb independently ran MiXCR on the multiplex PCR reads; one entry per CDR3 protein. The table records 96,000 or so distinct CDR3 sequences, over 50% of them present only once. This clonotype was counted ten times or more. Its specificity is not known. Investigators excluded patients with uncontrolled infection, other autoimmune disease, pregnancy or lactation. The source of this sequence is a woman aged 40 to 55 with Graves' hyperthyroidism. The sequencing input was blood. The chain is built from TRBV15 and TRBJ2-7; 9 bases align to TRBD1. Written as DNA, the CDR3 is TGTGCGGGGCGACAGGGGGGAATCGAGCAGTACTTC. It specifies CAGRQGGIEQYF.